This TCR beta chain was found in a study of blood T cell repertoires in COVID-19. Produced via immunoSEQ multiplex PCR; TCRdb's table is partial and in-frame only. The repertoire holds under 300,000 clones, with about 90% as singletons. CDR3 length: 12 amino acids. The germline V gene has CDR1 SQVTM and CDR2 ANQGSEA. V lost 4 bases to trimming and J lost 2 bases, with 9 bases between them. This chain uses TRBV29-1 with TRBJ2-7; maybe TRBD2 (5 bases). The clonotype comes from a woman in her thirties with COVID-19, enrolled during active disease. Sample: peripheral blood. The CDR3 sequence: CSVGTRTYEQYF. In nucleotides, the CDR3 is TGCAGCGTTGGTACTAGGACCTACGAGCAGTACTTC.